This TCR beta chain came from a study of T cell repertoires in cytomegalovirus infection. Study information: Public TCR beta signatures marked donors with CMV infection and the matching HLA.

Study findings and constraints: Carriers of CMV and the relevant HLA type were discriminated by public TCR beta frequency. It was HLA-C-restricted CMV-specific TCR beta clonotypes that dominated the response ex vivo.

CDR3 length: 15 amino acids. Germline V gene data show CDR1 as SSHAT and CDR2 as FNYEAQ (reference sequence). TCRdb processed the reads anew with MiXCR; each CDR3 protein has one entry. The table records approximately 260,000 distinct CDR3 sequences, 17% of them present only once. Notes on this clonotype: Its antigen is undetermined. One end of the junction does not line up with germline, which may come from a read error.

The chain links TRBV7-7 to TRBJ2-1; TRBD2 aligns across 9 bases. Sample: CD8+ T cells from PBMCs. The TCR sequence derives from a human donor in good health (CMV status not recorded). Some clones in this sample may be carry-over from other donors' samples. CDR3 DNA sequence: TGTGCTAGCAGCTTGGGGACTAGCCGAGACAATGAGCAGTTCTTC. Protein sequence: CASSLGTSRDNEQFF. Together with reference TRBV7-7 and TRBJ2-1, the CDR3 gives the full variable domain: GAGVSQSPRYKVTKRGQDVTLRCDPISSHATLYWYQQALGQGPEFLTYFNYEAQPDKSGLPSDRFSAERPEGSISTLTIQRTEQRDSAMYRCASSLGTSRDNEQFFGPGTRLTVL.